A single sample gave rise to the 20 T cell receptor beta chains below, sequenced in a study of T-cell reconstitution after alpha-beta-depleted transplantation in children. The study's findings and limits: At the one-year point after transplant, T-cell counts and TCRbeta diversity were found to come mostly from T cells that had been newly produced.

Preparing the TCRbeta library involved the use of unique molecular identifiers. TCRdb recomputed calls from the PCR reads with MiXCR, one row per CDR3 protein. The table has some 300,000 distinct CDR3 sequences, about 7.3% seen once. These TCRs are of unknown antigen specificity. Material: peripheral blood, obtained 360 days after TCRalphabeta/CD19-depleted stem cell transplant. These receptors were taken from a female patient under 10 years old who had a stem cell transplant for Fanconi anemia, so the T cells may come from the graft donor.

This clonotype turned up a few times. This chain links TRBV3-1 with TRBJ2-1, with a weak D call TRBD2 (5 bases). CDR3 length equals 16 residues. Germline lookup yields CDR1 LGHDT and CDR2 YNNKEL (reference sequence). The V end was cut by 1 base, the J end by 4 bases, with 14 bases between. CDR3 sequence reads: CASSQGALAAYNEQFF. The CDR3 region has the DNA TGTGCCAGCAGCCAAGGGGCTCTAGCAGCTTACAATGAGCAGTTCTTC.

This clonotype occurred many times. The chain joins TRBV4-1 to TRBJ2-7, with TRBD1 as a possible D gene (5 bases). Trimming took 1 base from V and 7 from J, leaving 20 bases between them. Looked up from germline, CDR1 is MGHRA and CDR2 is YSYEKL. This CDR3 spans 16 amino acids. CDR3 residues: CASSQGAGMRGREQYF. For the CDR3, the DNA is TGCGCCAGCAGCCAAGGGGCAGGGATGAGAGGTCGGGAGCAGTACTTC.

This clonotype was seen repeatedly, ten times or more. The gene calls are TRBV12-3 or TRBV12-4 and TRBJ2-1; 12 bases align to TRBD2. The CDR3 loop spans 15 amino acids. With V trimmed by 6 bases and J by 6 bases, 6 bases remained unmatched. The CDR3 protein is CASSETTSGSNEQFF. CDR3 nucleotide sequence: TGTGCCAGCAGCGAAACGACTAGCGGGAGCAATGAGCAGTTCTTC.

This clonotype was detected ten times or more. The DNA for the CDR3 is TGTGCCAGCAGTGACGATGCTAGCGGGAGGACTAACGACAATGAGCAGTTCTTC. Translated: CASSDDASGRTNDNEQFF. The chain employs TRBV27 and TRBJ2-1, with 11 bases lining up with TRBD2. Germline values: CDR1 MNHEY, CDR2 SMNVEV (reference sequence). The CDR3 has 18 amino acids. Trimming removed 5 bases from V and 5 bases from J; junction bases left unmatched: 14.

The sample holds many counts of this clonotype. J is TRBJ2-1 and V is TRBV29-1, with 8 bases matching TRBD1. The V segment lost 7 bases and the J segment 5 bases; nucleotides outside the gene matches: 10. The CDR3 spans 14 residues. Germline V CDR1 and CDR2: SQVTM, ANQGSEA. In nucleotides, the CDR3 is TGCAGCGCCCTAGGACAGGGTGAGGACAATGAGCAGTTCTTC. Translation: CSALGQGEDNEQFF.

This clonotype was picked up many times. The chain joins TRBV4-3 to TRBJ2-2; no clear D gene. V lost 2 bases, J lost 1 base, and 5 bases lay in between. Germline V gives CDR1 LGHNA, CDR2 YSLEER. This CDR3 spans 14 amino acids. CDR3: CASSQLQNTGELFF. The CDR3 bases are TGCGCCAGCAGCCAATTGCAGAACACCGGGGAGCTGTTTTTT.

The chain is built from TRBV7-6 and TRBJ2-3; 8 bases are shared with TRBD2. Germline CDR1 SGHVS, CDR2 FNYEAQ. After removal of 1 base from V and 5 bases from J, the junction contained 5 bases not matched to a gene. The CDR3 consists of 15 residues. CDR3 loop: CASSLGTSNGDTQYF. CDR3 bases: TGTGCCAGCAGCTTAGGGACTAGCAATGGAGATACGCAGTATTTT.

The table lists this clonotype with many counts. This chain joins TRBV7-9 and TRBJ2-2, with TRBD1 as a possible D gene (6 bases). The CDR3 extends over 14 amino acids. Germline CDR1 is SEHNR and CDR2 is FQNEAQ (reference sequence). V shed 3 bases and J shed 3 bases, with 8 bases lying between them. CDR3 DNA sequence: TGTGCCAGCAGCTTGGGACATGACACCGGGGAGCTGTTTTTT. This encodes CASSLGHDTGELFF. Variable domain in full (rest from reference TRBV7-9 and TRBJ2-2): DTGVSQNPRHKITKRGQNVTFRCDPISEHNRLYWYRQTLGQGPEFLTYFQNEAQLEKSRLLSDRFSAERPKGSFSTLEIQRTEQGDSAMYLCASSLGHDTGELFFGEGSRLTVL.

This clonotype has more than one count but fewer than ten. The chain is built from TRBV19 and TRBJ2-4, with 7 bases lining up with TRBD1. The CDR3 is 14 residues long. The V segment lost 4 bases and the J segment 3 bases; nucleotides outside the gene matches: 3. Germline V lookup: CDR1 LNHDA, CDR2 SQIVND (reference sequence). The CDR3 sequence: CASSTGTDKNIQYF. DNA for the CDR3: TGTGCCAGTAGTACGGGGACAGACAAAAACATTCAGTACTTC. The full variable domain, rest sourced from reference TRBV19 and TRBJ2-4, is DGGITQSPKYLFRKEGQNVTLSCEQNLNHDAMYWYRQDPGQGLRLIYYSQIVNDFQKGDIAEGYSVSREKKESFPLTVTSAQKNPTAFYLCASSTGTDKNIQYFGAGTRLSVL.

J is TRBJ1-1 and V is TRBV5-1, with no clear D. The CDR3 runs 14 residues. V was cut by 1 base and J by 1 base, with 8 bases left in between. Germline V lookup: CDR1 SGHRS, CDR2 YFSETQ. CDR3 DNA sequence: TGCGCCAGCAGCTTGACAGAGCCGAACACTGAAGCTTTCTTT. Translating gives CASSLTEPNTEAFF. Supplemented by reference TRBV5-1 and TRBJ1-1, the full variable domain reads KAGVTQTPRYLIKTRGQQVTLSCSPISGHRSVSWYQQTPGQGLQFLFEYFSETQRNKGNFPGRFSGRQFSNSRSEMNVSTLELGDSALYLCASSLTEPNTEAFFGQGTRLTVV.

This clonotype was detected many times. The chain has TRBV12-3 or TRBV12-4 and TRBJ2-5; D possibly corresponds to TRBD2 (6 bases). CDR3 length: 14 residues. Trimming cost V 4 bases and J 2 bases, with 11 bases left between them. The CDR3 DNA sequence: TGTGCCAGCAGTTCCCCGGGACTGCAAGAGACCCAGTACTTC. Protein: CASSSPGLQETQYF.

The table lists this clonotype with many counts. V usage is TRBV5-1 and J usage is TRBJ1-4, with a tentative D call TRBD1 (5 bases). Germline-derived CDR1 and CDR2 are SGHRS and YFSETQ. The CDR3 has 11 amino acids. The germline V and J ends were trimmed by 0 bases and 12 bases, with 6 bases remaining between them. The CDR3 region has the DNA TGCGCCAGCAGCTTGGAAGGGGAACTGTTTTTT. This codes for CASSLEGELFF.

At least ten counts were recorded for this clonotype. The genes are TRBV25-1 and TRBJ1-1; D may be TRBD1 (5 bases). The CDR3 covers 14 residues. V was trimmed by 4 bases and J by 6 bases, leaving 15 bases between them. Germline V gene lookup returns CDR1 MGHDK and CDR2 SYGVNS. The chain's CDR3 is CASSGPGGVSEAFF. CDR3 sequence (DNA): TGTGCCAGCAGTGGTCCGGGGGGGGTGTCTGAAGCTTTCTTT.

The chain carries TRBV11-2 and TRBJ2-3; possibly TRBD2 for D (7 bases). The CDR3 is made up of 14 amino acids. V dropped 1 base and J dropped 7 bases, with 12 bases sitting between them. CDR1 and CDR2 from the germline V gene are SGHAT and FQNNGV. CDR3 sequence (DNA): TGTGCCAGCAGCTTAGGGGGGGGCATAAATACGCAGTATTTT. Protein product: CASSLGGGINTQYF.

There are many counts of this clonotype. The chain recombines TRBV6-2 or TRBV6-3 with TRBJ2-1; D is unresolved. The CDR3 sequence is 15 residues long. Trimming cost V 4 bases and J 2 bases, with 12 bases left between them. Germline V gene sequence: CDR1 MNHEY, CDR2 SVGEGT. CDR3 sequence: CASSFPAFPYNEQFF. Written as DNA, the CDR3 is TGTGCCAGCAGTTTTCCAGCGTTCCCCTACAATGAGCAGTTCTTC.

A few counts support this clonotype. The CDR3 DNA is TGTGCCAGCAGTTACCCCAGACAGGGCTCAAGCACAGATACGCAGTATTTT. Translation gives CASSYPRQGSSTDTQYF. The J gene is TRBJ2-3, the V gene TRBV6-5; TRBD1 matches at 7 bases. Trimming took 2 bases from V and 0 from J; bases not matched to a gene: 8. CDR1 is MNHEY, CDR2 SVGAGI, per germline. The CDR3 loop spans 17 amino acids.

The chain couples TRBV20-1 to TRBJ2-7, with 9 bases fitting TRBD2. CDR3 length: 17 residues. After removal of 0 bases from V and 2 bases from J, the junction contained 11 bases not matched to a gene. Germline lookup yields CDR1 DFQATT and CDR2 SNEGSKA (reference sequence). The CDR3 loop is CSARDFRIGGRAYEQYF. The CDR3, as DNA: TGCAGTGCTAGAGATTTTCGGATCGGCGGGAGGGCCTACGAGCAGTACTTC.

This clonotype was seen many times. J is TRBJ2-1 and V is TRBV6-5; 8 nucleotides agree with TRBD2. The CDR3 runs to 16 residues. The V segment lost 5 bases and the J segment 5 bases; nucleotides outside the gene matches: 11. Germline-derived CDR1 and CDR2 are MNHEY and SVGAGI. In DNA form, the CDR3 reads TGTGCCAGCAGTACAGTCCCGGGGGGGCGGGACAATGAGCAGTTCTTC. Its translation: CASSTVPGGRDNEQFF.

This clonotype was counted at least ten times. The V and J genes are TRBV27 and TRBJ2-1, with D uncertain. CDR3 length equals 13 residues. The germline V gene encodes CDR1 MNHEY and CDR2 SMNVEV (reference sequence). Trimming shortened V by 5 bases and J by 8 bases, and 13 bases separated the two germline ends. Here the CDR3 DNA reads TGTGCCAGCAGTCCCCGAAGAGGACATGAGCAGTTCTTC. Translated, it gives CASSPRRGHEQFF.

This clonotype appeared many times. The chain combines TRBV5-1 with TRBJ2-3; D gene unclear. Germline CDR1 SGHRS, CDR2 YFSETQ. CDR3 length equals 13 residues. Trimming cost V 4 bases and J 5 bases, with 11 bases left between them. The DNA of the CDR3 is TGCGCCAGCAGCGCACTTACGGAAGATACGCAGTATTTT. This sequence encodes CASSALTEDTQYF. Drawing the rest from reference TRBV5-1 and TRBJ2-3, the complete variable domain is KAGVTQTPRYLIKTRGQQVTLSCSPISGHRSVSWYQQTPGQGLQFLFEYFSETQRNKGNFPGRFSGRQFSNSRSEMNVSTLELGDSALYLCASSALTEDTQYFGPGTRLTVL.